The sequence of this T cell receptor (beta chain) was determined in a study of blood T cell repertoires in COVID-19. Study-wide context: From the United States, Italy and Spain came samples of acute and convalescent COVID-19. T cells, B-cell-depleted T cells, or PBMCs provided the cDNA or gDNA that served as material.

CDR3 length equals 14 residues. The V end was cut by 6 bases, the J end by 0 bases, with 11 bases between. Germline CDR1 SNHLY, CDR2 FYNNEI. In the authors' workflow: Amplification from reference gene primers served as the basis for estimated nucleated cell counts. Profiled with immunoSEQ multiplex PCR; TCRdb holds only in-frame clones, not every one. Clone size and the V and J calls come from that table; the DNA yielded D and trimming. The sample includes 150,000 or so clones, more than 65% of them seen just once. The chain has TRBV2 and TRBJ1-1, with D possibly being TRBD1 (6 bases). Sequenced: peripheral blood. The TCR was taken from a woman between 45 and 60 years old in a cohort sampled during active or convalescent COVID-19. This CDR3 is CASSPQGMNTEAFF. The CDR3 DNA reads TGTGCCAGCAGCCCCCAGGGGATGAACACTGAAGCTTTCTTT.